This entry lists 31 T cell receptor beta chains sequenced from one sample in a study of low-dose radiotherapy and immunotherapy resistance in tumors. Specified time point: before trial treatment. Alpha and beta chains were covered, as first-strand cDNA relied on TRAV- and TRBV-specific primers. Amplification, which lasted roughly 20 PCR cycles, used a constant-region primer and V-primer adapter to amplify TCRs. Each CDR3 protein is one row after TCRdb ran MiXCR on the reads. Here the sample spans 70,000 to 90,000 distinct CDR3 sequences, over 15% being singletons. Sequencing was performed on PBMCs, taken before treatment. Receptors were obtained from a male donor with prostate cancer.

This clonotype was seen at least ten times. This chain links TRBV19 with TRBJ2-5; 12 nucleotides agree with TRBD2. The CDR3 length is 16 residues. From germline, CDR1 is LNHDA and CDR2 SQIVND (reference sequence). The J segment lost 3 bases and the V segment lost 1 base, leaving 3 bases of the junction unmatched. The CDR3 reads CASSIGRTSGEETQYF. The CDR3 nucleotides are TGTGCCAGTAGTATAGGGCGGACTAGCGGGGAAGAGACCCAGTACTTC.

Ten or more counts support this clonotype. This chain joins TRBV14 and TRBJ2-2; TRBD1 aligns across 9 bases. Looked up from germline, CDR1 is SGHDN and CDR2 is FVKESK. V lost 7 bases, J lost 6 bases, and 6 bases stayed unmatched. The CDR3 length is 14 residues. As DNA, the CDR3 is TGTGCCAGCATGCGGGACAGGGCGGCCGGGGAGCTGTTTTTT. Residues: CASMRDRAAGELFF.

This clonotype occurred many times. J is TRBJ2-1 and V is TRBV19; D possibly corresponds to TRBD2 (6 bases). The CDR3 covers 13 residues. The V gene's germline CDR1 is LNHDA and CDR2 SQIVND (reference sequence). V lost 3 bases and J 11 bases, leaving 14 bases between the germline ends. This chain's CDR3 is CASSMAWRDQQFF. DNA for the CDR3: TGTGCCAGTAGTATGGCCTGGCGGGACCAGCAGTTCTTC.

A remark on this clonotype: It is likely a read error: a sequence one base away is far more abundant. CDR3: CSVEGLGSYNEQYF. The CDR3 DNA sequence: TGCAGCGTTGAGGGTTTAGGGTCCTACAATGAGCAGTACTTC. The chain uses TRBV29-1 and TRBJ2-7; D not resolved. With 3 bases removed from V and 7 bases from J, the gap between germline ends came to 19 bases. The CDR3 consists of 14 residues. The germline CDR1 and CDR2 sequences are SQVTM and ANQGSEA.

The sample holds many counts of this clonotype. The chain has TRBV29-1 and TRBJ2-1, with TRBD2 matching over 9 bases. There are 15 residues in the CDR3. V trimming: 4 bases; J trimming: 0 bases; junction bases outside the gene matches: 4. Germline-derived CDR1 and CDR2 are SQVTM and ANQGSEA. CDR3 amino acids: CSVGPSGDSYNEQFF. CDR3 DNA sequence: TGCAGCGTTGGGCCTAGCGGGGACTCCTACAATGAGCAGTTCTTC.

This clonotype was counted ten times or more. This chain connects TRBV7-3 to TRBJ2-2; 8 nucleotides agree with TRBD1. V was clipped by 2 bases and J by 1 base; unmatched bases: 3. The CDR3 loop spans 16 amino acids. Per the germline V gene, CDR1 is SGHTA and CDR2 is FQGTGA. The CDR3 reads CASSLEGQVNTGELFF. Written as DNA, the CDR3 is TGTGCCAGCAGCTTAGAGGGACAGGTGAACACCGGGGAGCTGTTTTTT.

This clonotype was counted many times. J is TRBJ1-5 and V is TRBV6-6; D call uncertain. V was shortened by 5 bases and J by 7 bases, with 9 bases between the two germline ends. This CDR3 is built from 12 residues. CDR1 and CDR2 from the germline V gene are MNHNY and SVGAGI (reference sequence). In DNA form, the CDR3 reads TGTGCCAGCAGTCGCCCCGAGCAGCCCCAGCATTTT. Residues: CASSRPEQPQHF.

This clonotype occurred many times. Here the CDR3 reads CASSDRGEGVAEAFF. The CDR3 DNA reads TGTGCCAGTAGCGATAGGGGAGAAGGGGTGGCTGAAGCTTTCTTT. J is TRBJ1-1 and V is TRBV19, with a tentative D call TRBD1 (5 bases). Germline CDR1 LNHDA, CDR2 SQIVND (reference sequence). V lost 6 bases to trimming and J lost 6 bases, with 20 bases between them. The CDR3 has 15 residues.

This clonotype appeared many times. This sequence joins TRBV7-3 and TRBJ2-3, with D possibly called TRBD1 or TRBD2 (5 bases each). V lost 4 bases to trimming and J lost 6 bases, with 17 bases between them. This CDR3 is 15 amino acids long. Per germline, CDR1 SGHTA and CDR2 FQGTGA. The chain's CDR3 is CASSYDGLSGDTQYF. The CDR3 DNA follows: TGTGCCAGCAGCTACGACGGACTTTCAGGGGATACGCAGTATTTT.

This clonotype was picked up many times. V gene TRBV12-3 or TRBV12-4 combines with J gene TRBJ2-7, with 8 bases that match TRBD1. V was clipped by 5 bases and J by 1 base; unmatched bases: 4. There are 14 residues in the CDR3. CDR3 residues: CASSDRGLSYEQYF. The CDR3 nucleotides read TGTGCCAGCAGTGACAGGGGACTTTCCTACGAGCAGTACTTC.

The chain combines TRBV5-6 with TRBJ2-7; the match to TRBD2 covers 7 bases. The CDR3 runs 15 residues. Trimming took 3 bases from V and 0 from J; bases not matched to a gene: 6. CDR1 is SGHDT and CDR2 is YYEEEE in the germline V gene. CDR3 nucleotide sequence: TGTGCCAGCAGCTGGAAAACGGGGGGCTCCTACGAGCAGTACTTC. This translates into CASSWKTGGSYEQYF.

This clonotype was observed at least ten times. The genes are TRBV4-1 and TRBJ2-7; D not certain. Germline-derived CDR1 and CDR2 are MGHRA and YSYEKL. Trimming took 1 base from V and 1 from J, leaving 2 bases between them. The CDR3 sequence is 12 residues long. The CDR3 sequence is CASSQGSYEQYF. The CDR3 coding sequence is TGCGCCAGCAGCCAAGGATCCTACGAGCAGTACTTC.

This clonotype occurred many times. J is TRBJ2-1 and V is TRBV10-2; D gene ambiguous. The CDR3 loop spans 14 amino acids. From germline, CDR1 is WSHSY and CDR2 SAAADI. Between the trimmed V and J ends, which lost 0 bases and 9 bases, there was a span of 12 bases. DNA of the CDR3: TGCGCCAGCAGTGAGTCGGGCCCCACTCGTGAGCAGTTCTTC. Encoded protein: CASSESGPTREQFF.

This clonotype was seen at least ten times. The rearrangement links TRBV20-1 to TRBJ2-3; D is undetermined. V gave up 1 base and J gave up 0 bases, with 8 bases separating them. CDR3 length: 14 amino acids. Germline V CDR1 and CDR2: DFQATT, SNEGSKA (reference sequence). CDR3 protein: CSARGPDSTDTQYF. The DNA for the CDR3 is TGCAGTGCTAGAGGACCTGATAGCACAGATACGCAGTATTTT.

The chain joins TRBV25-1 to TRBJ2-7; TRBD2 matches at 7 bases. V trimming: 1 base; J trimming: 6 bases; junction bases outside the gene matches: 12. In germline, CDR1 is MGHDK, CDR2 SYGVNS. The CDR3 runs to 16 residues. CDR3: CASSELGGTPGGEQYF. In nucleotides, the CDR3 is TGTGCCAGCAGTGAATTGGGGGGGACCCCCGGCGGCGAGCAGTACTTC.

V gene TRBV5-6 combines with J gene TRBJ1-2; no reliable D call. The CDR3 is 13 residues long. Germline CDR1 is SGHDT and CDR2 is YYEEEE. With 0 bases removed from V and 5 bases from J, the gap between germline ends came to 8 bases. The CDR3 loop reads CASSLGDRYGYTF. CDR3 in DNA: TGTGCCAGCAGCTTGGGGGATCGGTATGGCTACACCTTC.

Points on this clonotype: This likely traces to a read error, being one base from a far larger clone. This rearrangement joins TRBV2 to TRBJ2-7, with 7 bases identical to TRBD2. The CDR3 spans 13 residues. J lost 7 bases, V lost 4 bases, and 7 bases had no gene match. Germline V CDR1 and CDR2: SNHLY, FYNNEI. Here the CDR3 DNA reads TGTGCCAGCAGTGGGACTAGACAAGCTGAGCAGTACTTC. Translated: CASSGTRQAEQYF.

This clonotype was seen repeatedly, ten times or more. The chain has TRBV7-2 and TRBJ2-7; no clear D gene. CDR1 is SGHTA and CDR2 is FQGNSA in the germline V gene. This CDR3 contains 13 residues. V was cut by 5 bases and J by 1 base, with 9 bases left in between. The CDR3 region is CASSPPSSYEQYF. CDR3 DNA: TGTGCCAGCAGCCCCCCCTCGTCCTACGAGCAGTACTTC.

This clonotype occurred many times. The chain employs TRBV3-1 and TRBJ2-7; 7 nucleotides align to TRBD2. Germline V gene data show CDR1 as LGHDT and CDR2 as YNNKEL (reference sequence). The CDR3 has 17 residues. The trim removed 1 base at V and 3 bases at J, leaving 12 bases unmatched. The CDR3, as DNA: TGTGCCAGCAGCCAAGCCCCCTACAGGACGGGGGGCTACGAGCAGTACTTC. Translating gives CASSQAPYRTGGYEQYF.

This clonotype showed up many times. The V gene is TRBV30, the J gene TRBJ1-2, with 8 bases fitting TRBD1. Germline-derived CDR1 and CDR2 are GTSNPN and SVGIG (reference sequence). The V gene end was trimmed by 3 bases and the J gene end by 6 bases; junction bases not matched to a gene: 12. The CDR3 consists of 15 residues. The CDR3 spells CAWSPGRGPRNGYTF. For the CDR3, the DNA is TGTGCCTGGAGCCCTGGCAGGGGGCCTAGGAATGGCTACACCTTC.

This clonotype was recorded at least ten times. The genes are TRBV2 and TRBJ1-4, with D possibly being TRBD1 (5 bases). CDR1 is SNHLY, CDR2 FYNNEI, per germline. This CDR3 contains 14 residues. V was shortened by 7 bases and J by 8 bases, with 17 bases between the two germline ends. The chain's CDR3 is CASKMGQGSEKLFF. The DNA of the CDR3 is TGTGCCAGCAAAATGGGGCAGGGAAGCGAAAAACTGTTTTTT.

This clonotype was recorded at least ten times. The chain uses TRBV6-5 and TRBJ1-6, with D hard to call. Germline V lookup: CDR1 MNHEY, CDR2 SVGAGI. The CDR3 totals 15 residues. V was clipped by 6 bases and J by 14 bases, with 23 bases between them. This chain's CDR3 is CASRPQEGPWFSLHF. Here the CDR3 DNA reads TGTGCCAGCAGGCCCCAGGAGGGCCCCTGGTTTTCCCTCCACTTT.

This clonotype showed up many times. The chain carries TRBV7-9 and TRBJ2-7; tentative D call: TRBD1 (6 bases). The germline V gene encodes CDR1 SEHNR and CDR2 FQNEAQ (reference sequence). V lost 3 bases and J 2 bases, leaving 11 bases between the germline ends. This CDR3 spans 14 amino acids. CDR3 DNA sequence: TGTGCCAGCAGCTTTCCAGGACAGACCTACGAGCAGTACTTC. Translating gives CASSFPGQTYEQYF.

In this sample, this clonotype turned up many times. This rearrangement joins TRBV12-3 or TRBV12-4 to TRBJ1-2; perhaps TRBD1 as D (5 bases). The CDR3 is made up of 12 amino acids. V dropped 8 bases and J dropped 7 bases, with 14 bases sitting between them. The CDR3 loop is CASDDGARGYTF. The CDR3 coding sequence is TGTGCCAGCGACGATGGGGCGCGTGGCTACACCTTC.

This clonotype was found many times. The chain combines TRBV5-1 with TRBJ2-3, with D uncertain. Germline values: CDR1 SGHRS, CDR2 YFSETQ. CDR3 length equals 14 residues. V gave up 0 bases and J gave up 5 bases, with 10 bases separating them. Written as DNA, the CDR3 is TGCGCCAGCAGCTTGGACAGTCTCGGAGATACGCAGTATTTT. It specifies CASSLDSLGDTQYF.

This clonotype was seen ten or more times. The V gene is TRBV3-1, the J gene TRBJ2-5; 9 bases align to TRBD2. Trimming took 2 bases from V and 4 from J; bases not matched to a gene: 5. CDR1 and CDR2 from the germline V gene are LGHDT and YNNKEL (reference sequence). There are 15 residues in the CDR3. The CDR3 DNA reads as TGTGCCAGCAGCCAACTCCCAGCGGGGGGAGAGACCCAGTACTTC. As protein: CASSQLPAGGETQYF.

This clonotype was counted at least ten times. The chain uses TRBV7-9 and TRBJ1-4; weak D call: TRBD1 (5 bases). The V end lost 5 bases, the J end lost 7 bases, and 17 bases lay between the germline ends. The CDR3 length is 15 residues. Germline CDR1 and CDR2: SEHNR and FQNEAQ (reference sequence). DNA for the CDR3: TGTGCCAGCAGCCCGGTCCCCAGGGCGCCTGAAAAACTGTTTTTT. It translates to CASSPVPRAPEKLFF.

To note about this clonotype: A far larger clone differs by one base, so this is likely a read error. Likely a read error: the CDR3 ends without its conserved phenylalanine or tryptophan. This chain joins TRBV7-9 and TRBJ1-1; a possible D gene is TRBD1 (6 bases). The CDR3 is made up of 13 amino acids. Germline CDR1 SEHNR, CDR2 FQNEAQ (reference sequence). The V and J ends lost 3 bases and 5 bases respectively, with 10 bases between them. The CDR3 loop is CASSLQGWTEAFL. CDR3 DNA sequence: TGTGCCAGCAGCTTGCAGGGGTGGACTGAAGCTTTCTTA.

The chain has TRBV5-5 and TRBJ2-7; 9 bases are a match to TRBD1. Germline CDR1 reads SGHKS; CDR2 reads YYEKEE (reference sequence). CDR3 length: 14 residues. V trimming: 2 bases; J trimming: 3 bases; junction bases outside the gene matches: 3. CDR3 region: CASSFRDRDYEQYF. The CDR3 DNA reads TGTGCCAGCAGCTTCCGGGACAGGGACTACGAGCAGTACTTC. Full variable domain (missing parts from reference TRBV5-5 and TRBJ2-7): DAGVTQSPTHLIKTRGQQVTLRCSPISGHKSVSWYQQVLGQGPQFIFQYYEKEERGRGNFPDRFSARQFPNYSSELNVNALLLGDSALYLCASSFRDRDYEQYFGPGTRLTVT.

In its sample, this clonotype was seen many times. This sequence joins TRBV3-1 and TRBJ2-3; tentative D call: TRBD1 (6 bases). With 3 bases removed from V and 2 bases from J, the gap between germline ends came to 9 bases. This CDR3 comprises 14 residues. Germline assignment: CDR1 LGHDT and CDR2 YNNKEL (reference sequence). The CDR3 DNA is TGTGCCAGCAGCCAGAACAGGGCCACAGATACGCAGTATTTT. Its translation: CASSQNRATDTQYF.

There are many counts of this clonotype. This chain connects TRBV11-2 to TRBJ2-1; 7 bases line up with TRBD2. V trimming: 5 bases; J trimming: 7 bases; junction bases outside the gene matches: 8. CDR3 length equals 14 residues. Per germline, CDR1 SGHAT and CDR2 FQNNGV. The CDR3 protein is CASSRGSGENEQFF. CDR3 bases: TGTGCCAGCAGCCGTGGGAGCGGGGAAAATGAGCAGTTCTTC.